The 18 T cell receptor beta chains reported below all come from one sample, sequenced in a study of blood T cell repertoires in COVID-19. TCRdb's copy holds only in-frame clones and misses some; the assay was immunoSEQ multiplex PCR. The sample shows around 100,000 clones, approximately 84% of them seen only once. Sequencing was done on a sample of peripheral blood. These TCRs come from a human donor in a cohort sampled during active or convalescent COVID-19.

The V call is TRBV5-1, the J call TRBJ2-5; tentatively, D is TRBD1 (6 bases). There are 13 residues in the CDR3. With 2 bases removed from V and 2 bases from J, the gap between germline ends came to 7 bases. CDR1 and CDR2 from the germline V gene are SGHRS and YFSETQ. The CDR3 region has the DNA TGCGCCAGCAGCTTACAGGGTCAAGAGACCCAGTACTTC. Its protein is CASSLQGQETQYF.

The chain uses TRBV5-1 and TRBJ2-2, with D possibly being TRBD1 (7 bases). CDR3 length: 16 amino acids. Trimming removed 3 bases at V and 1 base at J, with 13 bases between. Germline V lookup: CDR1 SGHRS, CDR2 YFSETQ. The CDR3 region has the DNA TGCGCCAGCAGCTGGGGGGACAGATTGAACACCGGGGAGCTGTTTTTT. It encodes CASSWGDRLNTGELFF.

The rearrangement uses TRBV7-9 and TRBJ1-2, with 10 bases aligning to TRBD1. Germline-derived CDR1 and CDR2 are SEHNR and FQNEAQ (reference sequence). V dropped 5 bases and J dropped 3; count of bases not matched to a gene: 6. This CDR3 is 15 amino acids long. The CDR3 sequence: CASSAGTGVYYGYTF. In DNA form, the CDR3 reads TGTGCCAGCAGCGCCGGGACAGGGGTTTACTATGGCTACACCTTC.

The chain combines TRBV10-3 with TRBJ1-1; 7 bases are shared with TRBD1. The V segment lost 6 bases and the J segment 8 bases; nucleotides outside the gene matches: 12. Per the germline V gene, CDR1 is ENHRY and CDR2 is SYGVKD. The CDR3 contains 14 residues. This chain's CDR3 is CAISRDRVGTEAFF. CDR3 nucleotides: TGTGCCATCAGCCGCGACAGGGTGGGAACCGAAGCTTTCTTT.

In this sample, this clone turned up once. The chain has TRBV5-1 and TRBJ1-4; no clear D. Germline values: CDR1 SGHRS, CDR2 YFSETQ. The V gene lost 4 bases and the J gene lost 0 bases, with 7 bases spanning the gap. The CDR3 covers 14 residues. The CDR3 reads CASSRSPTNEKLFF. The CDR3 DNA reads TGCGCCAGCAGCAGGAGTCCAACTAATGAAAAACTGTTTTTT. Looking up the rest from reference TRBV5-1 and TRBJ1-4 gives the full variable domain: KAGVTQTPRYLIKTRGQQVTLSCSPISGHRSVSWYQQTPGQGLQFLFEYFSETQRNKGNFPGRFSGRQFSNSRSEMNVSTLELGDSALYLCASSRSPTNEKLFFGSGTQLSVL.

In its sample, this clone was seen a few times. CDR3 loop: CATSDSAGQGIGYTF. DNA of the CDR3: TGTGCCACCAGTGATTCCGCGGGACAGGGTATTGGCTACACCTTC. The chain joins TRBV24-1 to TRBJ1-2; 9 bases fit TRBD1. The junction had 7 bases not matched to a gene; V was cut back by 2 bases and J by 7 bases. Germline values: CDR1 KGHDR, CDR2 SFDVKD. This CDR3 has 15 amino acids.

V usage is TRBV28 and J usage is TRBJ2-1, with 15 bases lining up with TRBD2. The V gene's germline CDR1 is MDHEN and CDR2 SYDVKM. Trimming cost V 7 bases and J 10 bases; bases outside gene matches: 5. This CDR3 has 14 residues. CDR3 sequence reads: CASTPGLAGGEQFF. CDR3 sequence (DNA): TGTGCCAGCACCCCGGGACTAGCGGGGGGAGAGCAGTTCTTC.

A word on this clone: The junction shows a germline mismatch at one end, possibly a read error. The chain combines TRBV11-2 with TRBJ2-7; D is perhaps TRBD2 (6 bases). The CDR3 loop spans 13 amino acids. CDR1 and CDR2 from the germline V gene are SGHAT and FQNNGV. As DNA, the CDR3 is TGTGCCAGCAGCCCCCGGGTAGCGGCCCTGGGACACTTC. It is translated as CASSPRVAALGHF.

The chain links TRBV5-1 to TRBJ2-5; the D is unclear. CDR1 and CDR2 from the germline V gene are SGHRS and YFSETQ. The V gene lost 4 bases and the J gene lost 2 bases, with 12 bases spanning the gap. This CDR3 has 14 residues. CDR3 sequence: CASSPQVTQETQYF. CDR3 DNA sequence: TGCGCCAGCAGCCCGCAGGTAACGCAAGAGACCCAGTACTTC.

The V call is TRBV5-4, the J call TRBJ1-1; 7 bases agree with TRBD1. Germline CDR1 reads SGHNT; CDR2 reads YYREEE (reference sequence). CDR3 length: 17 amino acids. V shed 4 bases and J 1 base; nucleotides not matched to a gene: 13. The CDR3 region is CASSPGQRLLENTEAFF. Here the CDR3 DNA reads TGTGCCAGCAGCCCGGGACAGAGGTTACTGGAGAACACTGAAGCTTTCTTT.

This sequence joins TRBV10-1 and TRBJ1-1; D might be TRBD1 (5 bases). V lost 6 bases, J lost 0 bases, and 8 bases lay in between. The CDR3 extends over 13 amino acids. Germline V CDR1 and CDR2: WNHNN, SYGVQD (reference sequence). The CDR3 DNA reads as TGCGCCAGCAGGGACAACATGAACACTGAAGCTTTCTTT. Translating it yields CASRDNMNTEAFF.

The chain recombines TRBV19 with TRBJ2-3; 8 nucleotides agree with TRBD1. V shed 9 bases, J shed 4 bases, and the junction held 9 bases outside the gene matches. The CDR3 totals 14 residues. In germline, CDR1 is LNHDA, CDR2 SQIVND (reference sequence). This CDR3 is CASRRTGSADTQYF. The CDR3 DNA is TGTGCCAGCCGGAGGACAGGGAGTGCAGATACGCAGTATTTT.

This clone was recorded only once. The J gene is TRBJ1-4, the V gene TRBV6-5, with D perhaps matching TRBD1 (5 bases). The germline V gene encodes CDR1 MNHEY and CDR2 SVGAGI. The CDR3 loop spans 15 amino acids. Trimming took 4 bases from V and 5 from J, leaving 14 bases between them. The CDR3 DNA follows: TGTGCCAGCAGTTTTGGGCCGGGGGAGAATGAAAAACTGTTTTTT. It is translated as CASSFGPGENEKLFF.

The genes are TRBV19 and TRBJ2-2, with 12 bases lining up with TRBD1. The CDR3 contains 17 residues. V gave up 4 bases and J gave up 4 bases; unmatched junction bases: 7. Per germline, CDR1 LNHDA and CDR2 SQIVND (reference sequence). CDR3 coding DNA: TGTGCCAGTAGTACCCCGCGGGACAGGGGGCCCACCGGGGAGCTGTTTTTT. Translation: CASSTPRDRGPTGELFF.

The chain combines TRBV2 with TRBJ2-7, with 11 nucleotides matching TRBD1. Germline V lookup: CDR1 SNHLY, CDR2 FYNNEI. The trim removed 4 bases at V and 6 bases at J, leaving 8 bases unmatched. The CDR3 runs 15 residues. In DNA form, the CDR3 reads TGTGCCAGCAGTGTTCAGAGGGGACAGGGGGGCGAGCAGTACTTC. Residues: CASSVQRGQGGEQYF.

This chain uses TRBV7-9 with TRBJ2-1; weak D call: TRBD2 (5 bases). The V gene's germline CDR1 is SEHNR and CDR2 FQNEAQ (reference sequence). The ends were cut back, 5 bases at V and 1 base at J, with 12 bases in the middle. The CDR3 loop spans 15 amino acids. The CDR3 nucleotides read TGTGCCAGCAGCCACGCTACGGGGTCCTACAATGAGCAGTTCTTC. This sequence encodes CASSHATGSYNEQFF.

V and J are TRBV20-1 and TRBJ2-3, with 11 bases aligning to TRBD2. CDR1 and CDR2 from the germline V gene are DFQATT and SNEGSKA (reference sequence). The CDR3 runs 16 residues. V shed 3 bases and J 3 bases; nucleotides not matched to a gene: 8. The CDR3 nucleotides are TGCAGTGCTAGTGGAGGCGGGACTAGCGGTACAGATACGCAGTATTTT. It is translated as CSASGGGTSGTDTQYF.

The chain has TRBV15 and TRBJ2-6; TRBD1 might be the D (6 bases). This CDR3 has 16 amino acids. Germline V gene data show CDR1 as LNHNV and CDR2 as YYDKDF (reference sequence). The ends were cut back, 2 bases at V and 4 bases at J, with 12 bases in the middle. CDR3 DNA sequence: TGTGCCACCAGCAGAAAAGCAGGGGTCGGGGCCAACGTCCTGACTTTC. It encodes CATSRKAGVGANVLTF.